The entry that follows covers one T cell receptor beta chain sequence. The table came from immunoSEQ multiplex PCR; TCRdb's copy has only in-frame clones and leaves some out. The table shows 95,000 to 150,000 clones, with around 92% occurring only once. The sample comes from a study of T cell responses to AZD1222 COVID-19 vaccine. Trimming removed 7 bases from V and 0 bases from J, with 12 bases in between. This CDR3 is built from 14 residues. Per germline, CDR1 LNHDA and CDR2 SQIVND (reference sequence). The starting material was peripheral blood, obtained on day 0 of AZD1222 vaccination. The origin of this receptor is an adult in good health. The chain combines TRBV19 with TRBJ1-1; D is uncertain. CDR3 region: CASTITHMNTEAFF. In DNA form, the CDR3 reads TGTGCCAGTACAATCACTCACATGAACACTGAAGCTTTCTTT. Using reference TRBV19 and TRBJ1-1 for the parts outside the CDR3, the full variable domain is DGGITQSPKYLFRKEGQNVTLSCEQNLNHDAMYWYRQDPGQGLRLIYYSQIVNDFQKGDIAEGYSVSREKKESFPLTVTSAQKNPTAFYLCASTITHMNTEAFFGQGTRLTVV.